The rows below give T cell receptor beta chains drawn from one sample of a study of T cells in Graves' hyperthyroidism and ophthalmopathy. TCRdb reprocessed the multiplex PCR reads via MiXCR and lists one record per CDR3 protein. The table lists nearly 600,000 distinct CDR3 sequences, 14% of them singletons. Material: blood. These receptors were collected from a woman younger than 35 with Graves' ophthalmopathy. The CDR3 runs from the conserved cysteine through the conserved F or W. Each record gives: clone size, D gene, V gene, J gene, CDR3 protein, CDR3 DNA. D genes are given only for firm matches. For some rows the clone size is stated as once, few or many, or as a class when expanded; others skip it.

size: .; D: .; V: TRBV7-2; J: TRBJ1-3; CDR3: CASSHQTGNTIYF; DNA: TGTGCCAGCAGCCATCAGACTGGAAACACCATATATTTT
size: .; D: TRBD1; V: TRBV28; J: TRBJ2-7; CDR3: CASRVTQGKHEQYF; DNA: TGTGCCAGCAGGGTTACACAGGGGAAACACGAGCAGTACTTC
size: .; D: .; V: TRBV20-1; J: TRBJ1-5; CDR3: CSASKNSYGNQPQHF; DNA: TGCAGTGCTAGTAAGAATTCGTATGGCAATCAGCCCCAGCATTTT
size: many; D: .; V: TRBV6-1; J: TRBJ2-6; CDR3: CASSVVAGAYSGANVLTF; DNA: TGTGCCAGCAGTGTGGTGGCAGGGGCGTACTCTGGGGCCAACGTCCTGACTTTC
size: few; D: .; V: TRBV20-1; J: TRBJ2-7; CDR3: CSAARTPTNYEQYF; DNA: TGCAGTGCTGCCCGGACGCCAACCAACTACGAGCAGTACTTC
size: many; D: .; V: TRBV6-2/TRBV6-3; J: TRBJ2-4; CDR3: CASSYLRRGWDIQYF; DNA: TGTGCCAGCAGTTACCTCCGGAGAGGGTGGGACATTCAGTACTTC
size: once; D: .; V: TRBV20-1; J: TRBJ2-7; CDR3: CSARDFSSYEQYF; DNA: TGCAGTGCTAGGGACTTCAGCTCCTACGAGCAGTACTTC
size: many; D: .; V: TRBV10-3; J: TRBJ2-1; CDR3: CAISEPGREASYNEQFF; DNA: TGTGCCATCAGTGAGCCCGGCCGCGAGGCCTCCTACAATGAGCAGTTCTTC
size: many; D: .; V: TRBV7-3; J: TRBJ2-5; CDR3: CASSYSPLETQYF; DNA: TGTGCCAGCAGCTACTCCCCACTAGAGACCCAGTACTTC
size: .; D: TRBD2; V: TRBV4-1; J: TRBJ2-7; CDR3: CASSRTSGSLHEQYF; DNA: TGCGCCAGCAGCCGCACTAGCGGGAGTCTGCACGAGCAGTACTTC
size: few; D: .; V: TRBV5-1; J: TRBJ1-4; CDR3: CASSLYPGANEKLFF; DNA: TGCGCCAGCAGCTTGTACCCGGGCGCTAATGAAAAACTGTTTTTT
size: few; D: .; V: TRBV4-3; J: TRBJ2-2; CDR3: CASSQEESDTGELFF; DNA: TGCGCCAGCAGCCAAGAGGAGTCGGACACCGGGGAGCTGTTTTTT
size: many; D: .; V: TRBV7-2; J: TRBJ2-7; CDR3: CASSLGFQGEEQYF; DNA: TGTGCCAGCAGCTTAGGATTTCAGGGTGAAGAGCAGTACTTC
size: .; D: .; V: TRBV7-9; J: TRBJ2-4; CDR3: CASSHGPRRSIQYF; DNA: TGTGCCAGCAGCCACGGGCCCCGCCGGAGCATTCAGTACTTC
size: .; D: .; V: TRBV7-2; J: TRBJ2-3; CDR3: CASSSRSLRSDTQYF; DNA: TGTGCCAGCAGCTCCCGAAGTCTACGCTCAGATACGCAGTATTTT
size: .; D: .; V: TRBV28; J: TRBJ2-5; CDR3: CASSFPFLRDTEETQYF; DNA: TGTGCCAGCAGTTTCCCCTTCCTCCGGGACACCGAAGAGACCCAGTACTTC
size: many; D: .; V: TRBV18; J: TRBJ1-2; CDR3: CASSPGTDLWGYTF; DNA: TGTGCCAGCTCACCCGGGACCGATCTATGGGGCTACACCTTC
size: .; D: TRBD2; V: TRBV30; J: TRBJ2-3; CDR3: CAWRWEGHTDTQYF; DNA: TGTGCCTGGAGGTGGGAGGGCCACACAGATACGCAGTATTTT
size: few; D: .; V: TRBV7-8; J: TRBJ2-2; CDR3: CASSAHPPYGWGRSGELFF; DNA: TGTGCCAGCAGCGCCCACCCCCCGTATGGATGGGGGAGGTCCGGGGAGCTGTTTTTT
size: many; D: TRBD1; V: TRBV7-9; J: TRBJ2-7; CDR3: CASSFRDRSYEQYF; DNA: TGTGCCAGCAGCTTTCGGGACAGATCCTACGAGCAGTACTTC
size: .; D: .; V: TRBV6-1; J: TRBJ2-5; CDR3: CASTTTSHYMETQYF; DNA: TGTGCCAGCACCACAACCTCCCATTATATGGAGACCCAGTACTTC
size: many; D: .; V: TRBV11-2; J: TRBJ2-5; CDR3: CASTIPAQANWAETQYF; DNA: TGTGCCAGCACCATCCCGGCTCAGGCGAATTGGGCGGAGACCCAGTACTTC
size: .; D: .; V: TRBV10-3; J: TRBJ2-7; CDR3: CATSGPSSYERYF; DNA: TGTGCCACCTCAGGCCCAAGCTCCTACGAGCGGTACTTC
size: once; D: .; V: TRBV28; J: TRBJ1-1; CDR3: CASSLWGAGAFF; DNA: TGTGCCAGCAGTTTGTGGGGGGCTGGAGCTTTCTTT
size: .; D: TRBD1; V: TRBV7-9; J: TRBJ2-2; CDR3: CASSPDRATPNTGELFF; DNA: TGTGCCAGCAGCCCGGACAGGGCCACTCCGAACACCGGGGAGCTGTTTTTT
size: few; D: TRBD1; V: TRBV6-2/TRBV6-3; J: TRBJ2-7; CDR3: CASRERTGASYEQYF; DNA: TGTGCCAGCAGAGAGAGGACAGGGGCCTCCTACGAGCAGTACTTC
size: .; D: .; V: TRBV18; J: TRBJ2-5; CDR3: CASSPPPGEVETQYF; DNA: TGTGCCAGCTCACCACCTCCAGGGGAGGTAGAGACCCAGTACTTC
size: many; D: TRBD2; V: TRBV11-2; J: TRBJ2-2; CDR3: CASSLSPGLRTGELFF; DNA: TGTGCCAGCAGCTTATCTCCGGGACTACGTACCGGGGAGCTGTTTTTT
size: few; D: TRBD1; V: TRBV4-2; J: TRBJ2-5; CDR3: CASSQIGQGEETQYF; DNA: TGTGCCAGCAGCCAAATAGGACAGGGGGAAGAGACCCAGTACTTC
size: many; D: TRBD2; V: TRBV28; J: TRBJ2-3; CDR3: CASMLVAGGFTDTQYF; DNA: TGTGCCAGCATGCTGGTAGCGGGGGGGTTCACAGATACGCAGTATTTT
size: many; D: TRBD1; V: TRBV5-6; J: TRBJ2-3; CDR3: CASSPGQVSQYF; DNA: TGTGCCAGCAGCCCCGGACAGGTTTCGCAGTATTTT
size: .; D: .; V: TRBV4-2; J: TRBJ1-2; CDR3: CASSQDWQGHNYGYTF; DNA: TGTGCCAGCAGCCAAGATTGGCAGGGCCATAACTATGGCTACACCTTC